The 29 T cell receptor beta chains listed next were all sequenced from one sample in a study of CD8 T cells in ankylosing spondylitis. TCRdb analysed the 5' RACE reads with MiXCR anew, one entry per CDR3 protein. Altogether roughly 280,000 distinct CDR3 sequences are present, 20% being singletons, with the ten largest covering roughly 7.3%. Sequencing was done on a sample of blood, either unsorted or a sorted T cell fraction (not recorded which). These receptors were obtained from a male donor with ankylosing spondylitis or in good health (not recorded which).

This clonotype came up many times. This chain connects TRBV20-1 to TRBJ2-7, with 7 bases lining up with TRBD1. Germline V gene sequence: CDR1 DFQATT, CDR2 SNEGSKA (reference sequence). The CDR3 covers 13 residues. V lost 1 base and J lost 2; bases outside the gene matches: 2. Here the CDR3 reads CSARAGTAYEQYV. CDR3 coding DNA: TGCAGTGCTAGAGCCGGGACAGCCTACGAGCAGTACGTC.

This clonotype was picked up many times. The chain couples TRBV28 to TRBJ2-5; the D is unclear. V shed 4 bases and J shed 5 bases, with 20 bases lying between them. The CDR3 runs 16 residues. Germline CDR1 reads MDHEN; CDR2 reads SYDVKM. CDR3 in DNA: TGTGCCAGCAGTTCATACAACCCGGGCGGTAAGGAGACCCAGTACTTC. Encoded protein: CASSSYNPGGKETQYF. Drawing the rest from reference TRBV28 and TRBJ2-5, the complete variable domain is DVKVTQSSRYLVKRTGEKVFLECVQDMDHENMFWYRQDPGLGLRLIYFSYDVKMKEKGDIPEGYSVSREKKERFSLILESASTNQTSMYLCASSSYNPGGKETQYFGPGTRLLVL.

The chain links TRBV20-1 to TRBJ2-2, with D unclear. CDR3 length equals 13 residues. Germline CDR1 is DFQATT and CDR2 is SNEGSKA (reference sequence). V lost 6 bases, J lost 6 bases, and 14 bases lay in between. The CDR3 protein is CSAGRVGAGELFF. In DNA form, the CDR3 reads TGCAGTGCGGGTCGCGTTGGGGCCGGGGAGCTGTTTTTT.

This chain joins TRBV7-3 and TRBJ2-3; 7 nucleotides align to TRBD2. This CDR3 comprises 14 residues. J gave up 4 bases and V 5 bases, and 6 bases lay outside the gene matches. Germline V lookup: CDR1 SGHTA, CDR2 FQGTGA. CDR3 sequence (DNA): TGTGCCAGCAGCCGCGCGAGCGGGGCAGATACGCAGTATTTT. This encodes CASSRASGADTQYF.

This clonotype was counted at least ten times. The chain uses TRBV20-1 and TRBJ2-4; TRBD1 matches at 7 bases. Trimming removed 1 base from V and 1 base from J; junction bases left unmatched: 7. The CDR3 contains 16 residues. CDR1 and CDR2 from the germline V gene are DFQATT and SNEGSKA (reference sequence). In nucleotides, the CDR3 is TGCAGTGCTAGAGCTACAGGGACAGTCGCCAAAAACATTCAGTACTTC. Amino acid sequence: CSARATGTVAKNIQYF.

Note on this clonotype: This may come from a read error, since a much larger clone is one base off. This rearrangement joins TRBV18 to TRBJ2-3; D is unclear. The CDR3 loop spans 11 amino acids. Germline lookup yields CDR1 KGHSH and CDR2 LQKENI. CDR3 coding DNA: TGTGCCAGCGCACCCTCAGATACGCAGTATTTT. This encodes CASAPSDTQYF.

Only a few counts were recorded for this clonotype. The chain has TRBV6-1 and TRBJ2-3, with 7 bases lining up with TRBD2. Germline CDR1 is MNHNS and CDR2 is SASEGT. The CDR3 loop spans 15 amino acids. J was trimmed by 1 base and V by 2 bases; bases with no gene match: 3. This CDR3 reads CASSEKGGGTDTQYF. CDR3 in DNA: TGTGCCAGCAGTGAAAAGGGAGGGGGCACAGATACGCAGTATTTT.

This clonotype came up a few times. In nucleotides, the CDR3 is TGTGCCAGCAGCTTCGCCGGGACCTCTGGAAACACCATATATTTT. This translates into CASSFAGTSGNTIYF. The gene calls are TRBV7-8 and TRBJ1-3, with a possible D match to TRBD1 (5 bases). V lost 3 bases, J lost 0 bases, and 9 bases lay in between. The CDR3 runs to 15 residues. CDR1 is SGHVS and CDR2 is FQNEAQ in the germline V gene.

This clonotype was picked up a small number of times. V usage is TRBV12-3 or TRBV12-4 and J usage is TRBJ2-7, with D tentatively TRBD1 (5 bases). V was trimmed by 1 base and J by 3 bases, leaving 7 bases between them. The CDR3 contains 13 residues. The CDR3 coding sequence is TGTGCCAGCAGTTTAGGACAGCACTACGAGCAGTACGTC. Residues: CASSLGQHYEQYV.

This clonotype was counted many times. This chain uses TRBV20-1 with TRBJ2-1; tentatively, D is TRBD1 (6 bases). The germline V gene encodes CDR1 DFQATT and CDR2 SNEGSKA (reference sequence). Trimming cost V 4 bases and J 1 base, with 14 bases left between them. The CDR3 loop spans 15 amino acids. CDR3 sequence reads: CSANLQGSSYNEQFF. The CDR3 DNA follows: TGCAGTGCTAACCTACAGGGATCATCCTACAATGAGCAGTTCTTC.

The chain carries TRBV20-1 and TRBJ2-5; D remains unclear. The germline CDR1 and CDR2 sequences are DFQATT and SNEGSKA (reference sequence). The length of the CDR3 is 15 residues. Trimming pared 1 base from V and 5 bases from J, leaving 17 bases between. CDR3 sequence reads: CSARVHAFPLETQYF. The CDR3 DNA follows: TGCAGTGCTAGAGTGCACGCCTTTCCCCTCGAGACCCAGTACTTC.

The table lists this clonotype with a few counts. The chain carries TRBV12-3 or TRBV12-4 and TRBJ2-6; perhaps TRBD1 as D (6 bases). Trimming removed 10 bases from V and 1 base from J, with 17 bases in between. This CDR3 spans 16 amino acids. CDR3 coding DNA: TGTGCCACCACGAAACAGGGTCCTTCTGGGGCCAACGTCCTGACTTTC. Translation gives CATTKQGPSGANVLTF.

The chain carries TRBV12-3 or TRBV12-4 and TRBJ1-5; D is undetermined. The CDR3 extends over 15 amino acids. Trimming removed 1 base at V and 0 bases at J, with 7 bases between. CDR3 amino acids: CASSLEQNSNQPQHF. The DNA for the CDR3 is TGTGCCAGCAGTTTAGAACAGAATAGCAATCAGCCCCAGCATTTT.

This clonotype turned up a few times. The chain has TRBV14 and TRBJ1-1; D gene unclear. This CDR3 contains 15 residues. V lost 0 bases to trimming and J lost 1 base, with 9 bases between them. In germline, CDR1 is SGHDN, CDR2 FVKESK. The CDR3 sequence is CASSQDGGRNTEAFF. CDR3 nucleotides: TGTGCCAGCAGCCAAGATGGAGGAAGGAACACTGAAGCTTTCTTT. The full variable domain, its missing parts supplied by reference TRBV14 and TRBJ1-1, is EAGVTQFPSHSVIEKGQTVTLRCDPISGHDNLYWYRRVMGKEIKFLLHFVKESKQDESGMPNNRFLAERTGGTYSTLKVQPAELEDSGVYFCASSQDGGRNTEAFFGQGTRLTVV.

The V call is TRBV28, the J call TRBJ2-1, with D perhaps matching TRBD1 or TRBD2 (5 bases each). The germline CDR1 and CDR2 sequences are MDHEN and SYDVKM. The germline V and J ends were trimmed by 6 bases and 15 bases, with 21 bases remaining between them. CDR3 size: 13 residues. CDR3 sequence (DNA): TGTGCCAGCAGGTCCGGGACCACAACTGGGTGGTTCTTC. It encodes CASRSGTTTGWFF.

The chain combines TRBV3-1 with TRBJ1-2; D might be TRBD1 (5 bases). With 3 bases removed from V and 4 bases from J, the gap between germline ends came to 18 bases. Germline V lookup: CDR1 LGHDT, CDR2 YNNKEL (reference sequence). The CDR3 is made up of 16 amino acids. The CDR3 DNA reads as TGTGCCAGCAGCCAGATCATGTCAGAGGGGCGCTATGGCTACACCTTC. Its protein is CASSQIMSEGRYGYTF.

The sample holds many counts of this clonotype. V is TRBV5-1 and J is TRBJ2-2; weak D call: TRBD2 (5 bases). The CDR3 is made up of 15 amino acids. CDR1 is SGHRS, CDR2 YFSETQ, per germline. Trimming removed 1 base from V and 5 bases from J, with 12 bases in between. Here the CDR3 reads CASSLLAGVTGELFF. CDR3 DNA: TGCGCCAGCAGCTTGCTGGCCGGGGTTACCGGGGAGCTGTTTTTT.

Many counts were recorded for this clonotype. The chain links TRBV5-1 to TRBJ2-5; D remains ambiguous. This CDR3 spans 13 amino acids. In germline, CDR1 is SGHRS, CDR2 YFSETQ. Trimming removed 0 bases from V and 4 bases from J, with 7 bases in between. The CDR3 coding sequence is TGCGCCAGCAGCTTGGCCGTTGGAGAGACCCAGTACTTC. Its protein is CASSLAVGETQYF.

This clonotype was counted between two and nine times. The chain joins TRBV29-1 to TRBJ2-1, with D possibly TRBD2 on 6 matching bases. V was pared by 8 bases and J by 6 bases, with 20 bases between. CDR1 and CDR2 (germline): SQVTM, ANQGSEA. The CDR3 contains 14 residues. CDR3 protein: CSTSEGSGRNEQFF. In nucleotides, the CDR3 is TGCAGCACCTCGGAAGGTAGCGGACGCAATGAGCAGTTCTTC.

This chain uses TRBV12-3 or TRBV12-4 with TRBJ2-1, with D uncertain. V was clipped by 5 bases and J by 5 bases, with 10 bases between them. This CDR3 is built from 13 residues. Here the CDR3 DNA reads TGTGCCAGCAGTCCAAGAAAAGACAATGAGCAGTTCTTC. It encodes CASSPRKDNEQFF.

This clonotype has ten or more counts. This chain links TRBV11-2 with TRBJ1-2, with TRBD1 as a possible D gene (6 bases). Germline values: CDR1 SGHAT, CDR2 FQNNGV. Trimming left V 5 bases short and J 0 bases short, with 10 bases between. The CDR3 is 14 amino acids. CDR3 amino acids: CASSTRTANYGYTF. The DNA of the CDR3 is TGTGCCAGCAGCACCCGGACAGCTAACTATGGCTACACCTTC.

In this sample, this clonotype turned up many times. The J gene is TRBJ1-1, the V gene TRBV5-1; D remains ambiguous. The CDR3 is 13 amino acids. The germline V gene encodes CDR1 SGHRS and CDR2 YFSETQ. V lost 6 bases, J lost 4 bases, and 13 bases lay in between. The CDR3 loop reads CASTHEAATEAFF. CDR3 sequence (DNA): TGCGCCAGCACCCACGAGGCGGCCACTGAAGCTTTCTTT.

This clonotype turned up a few times. V gene TRBV20-1 combines with J gene TRBJ2-7; no firm D call. CDR1 DFQATT and CDR2 SNEGSKA come from the germline V gene (reference sequence). CDR3 length: 13 residues. V lost 2 bases and J 0 bases, leaving 8 bases between the germline ends. The CDR3 DNA follows: TGCAGTGCTAGACCCACCAACTCCTACGAGCAGTACGTC. It is translated as CSARPTNSYEQYV.

This clonotype was seen a handful of times. The chain combines TRBV13 with TRBJ2-7; 9 positions agree with TRBD1. J lost 1 base, V lost 5 bases, and 9 bases had no gene match. Germline V gene lookup returns CDR1 PRHDT and CDR2 FYEKMQ (reference sequence). CDR3 size: 16 residues. The CDR3 spells CASSPRDRGWSYEQYV. DNA of the CDR3: TGTGCCAGCAGCCCGAGAGACAGGGGGTGGTCCTACGAGCAGTACGTC.

This clonotype was seen many times. The rearrangement uses TRBV28 and TRBJ2-7, with D unclear. There are 11 residues in the CDR3. CDR1 MDHEN and CDR2 SYDVKM come from the germline V gene. V was trimmed by 4 bases and J by 2 bases, leaving 3 bases between them. The CDR3 here is CASSSTYEQYV. The CDR3 bases are TGTGCCAGCAGTTCTACCTACGAGCAGTACGTC.

This clonotype was counted only a few times. V is TRBV4-1 and J is TRBJ2-2, with 12 bases that match TRBD1. The CDR3 sequence is 17 residues long. The V gene's germline CDR1 is MGHRA and CDR2 YSYEKL. J gave up 5 bases and V 2 bases, and 6 bases lay outside the gene matches. This CDR3 is CASSQSGQGAFTGELFF. CDR3 in DNA: TGCGCCAGCAGCCAATCGGGACAGGGGGCCTTTACCGGGGAGCTGTTTTTT.

This clonotype was detected ten times or more. This chain joins TRBV28 and TRBJ2-5; weak D call: TRBD2 (7 bases). The V end was cut by 3 bases, the J end by 2 bases, with 16 bases between. The length of the CDR3 is 16 residues. CDR1 and CDR2 from the germline V gene are MDHEN and SYDVKM. CDR3 sequence: CASSFGRGPKQETQYF. CDR3 bases: TGTGCCAGCAGTTTTGGGCGGGGGCCAAAACAAGAGACCCAGTACTTC.

About this clonotype: Compared with germline, one end of the junction differs, possibly owing to a read error. This sequence joins TRBV5-1 and TRBJ1-1; D perhaps matches TRBD1 (5 bases). The germline CDR1 and CDR2 sequences are SGHRS and YFSETQ. The CDR3 length is 14 residues. Written as DNA, the CDR3 is TGCGCCAGCAGCTTGGAGGCAGGGAACTCTGAAGCTTTCTTT. Its protein product is CASSLEAGNSEAFF.

This clonotype was counted at least ten times. The gene calls are TRBV28 and TRBJ2-2; D is ambiguous. With 3 bases removed from V and 0 bases from J, the gap between germline ends came to 8 bases. Germline loops: CDR1 MDHEN, CDR2 SYDVKM. The CDR3 consists of 15 residues. This chain's CDR3 is CASSFPVTNTGELFF. In DNA, the CDR3 is TGTGCCAGCAGTTTTCCTGTCACGAACACCGGGGAGCTGTTTTTT.